This TCR beta chain was sequenced in a study of identical twins. This clonotype was observed at least ten times. Its antigen is unknown. This CDR3 has 14 residues. CDR1 DFQATT and CDR2 SNEGSKA come from the germline V gene (reference sequence). One entry per CDR3 protein results from TCRdb running MiXCR on the 5' RACE reads. The repertoire consists of about 690,000 distinct CDR3 sequences, with roughly 6% occurring once and the leading ten covering about 2%. General study findings and limits: Sequences that were beta out-of-frame showed weaker excess twin sharing.

This chain uses TRBV20-1 with TRBJ2-5; D could derive from TRBD1 or TRBD2 (5 bases each). The material sequenced was naive T cells sorted from blood. The TCR originated in a man between 18 and 29 years old in good health. DNA of the CDR3: TGCAGCACCAAGCTCAGACGGGGCGTTGAGACCCAGTACTTC. It specifies CSTKLRRGVETQYF.